Below, 17 T cell receptor beta chains from the same sample are listed, as sequenced in a study of T cell responses to AZD1222 COVID-19 vaccine. The method was immunoSEQ multiplex PCR; TCRdb's version includes in-frame clones alone and lacks a portion of them. The sample shows under 200,000 clones, about 92% of them seen only once. The source material was peripheral blood, sampled 28 days after the second AZD1222 dose. The receptor set was obtained from an adult who received the AZD1222 COVID-19 vaccine.

This chain connects TRBV4-1 to TRBJ2-3, with 8 bases lining up with TRBD1. The CDR3 covers 14 residues. Germline V gene data show CDR1 as MGHRA and CDR2 as YSYEKL. V lost 5 bases and J lost 6; bases outside the gene matches: 7. CDR3 sequence: CASSGAGGGDTQYF. CDR3 DNA sequence: TGCGCCAGCAGCGGCGCAGGGGGCGGGGATACGCAGTATTTT.

The chain is built from TRBV7-8 and TRBJ2-7; TRBD2 aligns across 14 bases. There are 16 residues in the CDR3. Trimming took 2 bases from V and 5 from J; bases not matched to a gene: 5. Germline CDR1 SGHVS, CDR2 FQNEAQ. CDR3 in amino acids: CASSLTGTSGSHEQYF. CDR3 DNA sequence: TGTGCCAGCAGCTTAACCGGGACTAGCGGGAGCCACGAGCAGTACTTC.

This chain links TRBV18 with TRBJ2-7, with D possibly being TRBD1 (5 bases). Trimming stripped 2 bases from V and 4 bases from J, with 15 bases between. The CDR3 extends over 15 amino acids. The V gene's germline CDR1 is KGHSH and CDR2 LQKENI. CDR3 coding DNA: TGTGCCAGCTCACCAGGGGCCACCTTAACGTACGAGCAGTACTTC. This encodes CASSPGATLTYEQYF.

CDR3 sequence: CASSHSGTSAGELFF. Here the CDR3 DNA reads TGCGCCAGCAGCCATTCCGGGACTAGTGCCGGGGAGCTGTTTTTT. The chain employs TRBV4-3 and TRBJ2-2, with TRBD2 matching over 8 bases. The CDR3 extends over 15 amino acids. Germline CDR1 is LGHNA and CDR2 is YSLEER. Unmatched junction bases numbered 6, after V lost 3 bases and J lost 6 bases.

This chain links TRBV4-2 with TRBJ1-3; TRBD1 matches 7 bases. With 4 bases clipped from V and 4 bases from J, the junction kept 13 bases outside the gene matches. The CDR3 has 17 residues. CDR1 is LGHNA, CDR2 YNFKEQ, per germline. The CDR3 is CASSPRRQGGWGNTIYF. DNA for the CDR3: TGTGCCAGCAGCCCGCGCCGACAGGGAGGTTGGGGAAACACCATATATTTT.

The rearrangement joins TRBV20-1 to TRBJ1-5; D possibly corresponds to TRBD1 (5 bases). V gave up 6 bases and J gave up 9 bases, with 6 bases separating them. The germline CDR1 and CDR2 sequences are DFQATT and SNEGSKA (reference sequence). The length of the CDR3 is 9 residues. The CDR3 DNA is TGCAGTGCCGGGGCGCCCCAGCATTTT. It is translated as CSAGAPQHF.

The V call is TRBV7-2, the J call TRBJ1-2; unclear D gene. V dropped 2 bases and J dropped 4 bases, with 8 bases sitting between them. Germline V gene sequence: CDR1 SGHTA, CDR2 FQGNSA. The CDR3 runs 13 residues. DNA for the CDR3: TGTGCCAGCAGCTTAATTGGGATCTATGGCTACACCTTC. This sequence encodes CASSLIGIYGYTF. The full variable domain, its missing parts supplied by reference TRBV7-2 and TRBJ1-2, is GAGVSQSPSNKVTEKGKDVELRCDPISGHTALYWYRQSLGQGLEFLIYFQGNSAPDKSGLPSDRFSAERTGGSVSTLTIQRTQQEDSAVYLCASSLIGIYGYTFGSGTRLTVV.

V and J are TRBV29-1 and TRBJ1-4; 7 nucleotides align to TRBD1. The CDR3 extends over 12 amino acids. With V trimmed by 7 bases and J by 4 bases, 3 bases remained unmatched. In germline, CDR1 is SQVTM, CDR2 ANQGSEA. The DNA of the CDR3 is TGCAGCGCGGGACAGTTTAATGAAAAACTGTTTTTT. Encoded protein: CSAGQFNEKLFF.

The rearrangement joins TRBV6-4 to TRBJ2-1; D possibly corresponds to TRBD2 (6 bases). Germline-derived CDR1 and CDR2 are MRHNA and SNTAGT. This CDR3 spans 15 amino acids. V lost 4 bases and J lost 4, with 14 bases in between. DNA for the CDR3: TGTGCCAGCAGTGTATCACTAGCAAAATACAATGAGCAGTTCTTC. This gives the protein CASSVSLAKYNEQFF.

The chain uses TRBV6-2 or TRBV6-3 and TRBJ1-2; maybe TRBD1 (5 bases). V shed 6 bases and J shed 4 bases, with 18 bases lying between them. Germline CDR1 and CDR2: MNHEY and SVGEGT. CDR3 size: 15 residues. The CDR3 is CASSLGGGSIYGYTF. The CDR3 region has the DNA TGTGCCAGCAGCCTCGGCGGGGGGTCGATCTATGGCTACACCTTC.

The CDR3 sequence is CASSGPGLPPNEQFF. CDR3 coding DNA: TGTGCCAGCAGCGGACCGGGACTACCCCCAAATGAGCAGTTCTTC. The V call is TRBV11-2, the J call TRBJ2-1, with 7 bases identical to TRBD2. V lost 5 bases, J lost 7 bases, and 11 bases stayed unmatched. The CDR3 spans 15 residues. Germline V gene sequence: CDR1 SGHAT, CDR2 FQNNGV.

The chain combines TRBV6-4 with TRBJ1-6; the match to TRBD1 covers 8 bases. The CDR3 has 14 amino acids. In germline, CDR1 is MRHNA, CDR2 SNTAGT. Unmatched junction bases numbered 3, after V lost 8 bases and J lost 3 bases. The CDR3 sequence is CASRTGRYNSPLHF. The CDR3 nucleotides are TGTGCCAGCCGGACAGGGCGCTATAATTCACCCCTCCACTTT.

This clone occurred once. The chain combines TRBV7-2 with TRBJ2-3; a weak D match, TRBD2 (6 bases). V was trimmed by 4 bases and J by 2 bases, leaving 7 bases between them. The germline V gene has CDR1 SGHTA and CDR2 FQGNSA. The CDR3 has 13 residues. The CDR3 DNA sequence: TGTGCCAGCAGCTCGGGGGTCACAGATACGCAGTATTTT. Residues: CASSSGVTDTQYF.

The chain links TRBV5-6 to TRBJ2-7; no definite D call. The CDR3 extends over 17 amino acids. Germline loops: CDR1 SGHDT, CDR2 YYEEEE. The ends were cut back, 4 bases at V and 3 bases at J, with 23 bases in the middle. CDR3 amino acids: CASSPPQRTYLGYEQYF. The CDR3 DNA reads as TGTGCCAGCAGCCCCCCTCAACGGACGTACCTTGGCTACGAGCAGTACTTC.

The chain uses TRBV7-2 and TRBJ2-7; D might be TRBD2 (6 bases). V was clipped by 5 bases and J by 3 bases, with 14 bases between them. This CDR3 contains 14 residues. From germline, CDR1 is SGHTA and CDR2 FQGNSA. CDR3 amino acids: CASSPGGSNYEQYF. The DNA of the CDR3 is TGTGCCAGCAGCCCTGGGGGGAGTAACTACGAGCAGTACTTC.

This chain links TRBV7-2 with TRBJ2-3, with D hard to call. CDR3 length equals 12 residues. Germline loops: CDR1 SGHTA, CDR2 FQGNSA. The germline V and J ends were trimmed by 5 bases and 9 bases, with 12 bases remaining between them. The CDR3 DNA follows: TGTGCCAGCAGCGCGAGCAGTCCGACGCAGTATTTT. Translated, it gives CASSASSPTQYF.

The chain employs TRBV18 and TRBJ2-7, with TRBD2 matching over 7 bases. With V trimmed by 6 bases and J by 3 bases, 5 bases remained unmatched. Germline V gene sequence: CDR1 KGHSH, CDR2 LQKENI. The CDR3 extends over 13 amino acids. CDR3 sequence: CASSPRGYYEQYF. DNA for the CDR3: TGTGCCAGCTCCCCGCGGGGGTACTACGAGCAGTACTTC.